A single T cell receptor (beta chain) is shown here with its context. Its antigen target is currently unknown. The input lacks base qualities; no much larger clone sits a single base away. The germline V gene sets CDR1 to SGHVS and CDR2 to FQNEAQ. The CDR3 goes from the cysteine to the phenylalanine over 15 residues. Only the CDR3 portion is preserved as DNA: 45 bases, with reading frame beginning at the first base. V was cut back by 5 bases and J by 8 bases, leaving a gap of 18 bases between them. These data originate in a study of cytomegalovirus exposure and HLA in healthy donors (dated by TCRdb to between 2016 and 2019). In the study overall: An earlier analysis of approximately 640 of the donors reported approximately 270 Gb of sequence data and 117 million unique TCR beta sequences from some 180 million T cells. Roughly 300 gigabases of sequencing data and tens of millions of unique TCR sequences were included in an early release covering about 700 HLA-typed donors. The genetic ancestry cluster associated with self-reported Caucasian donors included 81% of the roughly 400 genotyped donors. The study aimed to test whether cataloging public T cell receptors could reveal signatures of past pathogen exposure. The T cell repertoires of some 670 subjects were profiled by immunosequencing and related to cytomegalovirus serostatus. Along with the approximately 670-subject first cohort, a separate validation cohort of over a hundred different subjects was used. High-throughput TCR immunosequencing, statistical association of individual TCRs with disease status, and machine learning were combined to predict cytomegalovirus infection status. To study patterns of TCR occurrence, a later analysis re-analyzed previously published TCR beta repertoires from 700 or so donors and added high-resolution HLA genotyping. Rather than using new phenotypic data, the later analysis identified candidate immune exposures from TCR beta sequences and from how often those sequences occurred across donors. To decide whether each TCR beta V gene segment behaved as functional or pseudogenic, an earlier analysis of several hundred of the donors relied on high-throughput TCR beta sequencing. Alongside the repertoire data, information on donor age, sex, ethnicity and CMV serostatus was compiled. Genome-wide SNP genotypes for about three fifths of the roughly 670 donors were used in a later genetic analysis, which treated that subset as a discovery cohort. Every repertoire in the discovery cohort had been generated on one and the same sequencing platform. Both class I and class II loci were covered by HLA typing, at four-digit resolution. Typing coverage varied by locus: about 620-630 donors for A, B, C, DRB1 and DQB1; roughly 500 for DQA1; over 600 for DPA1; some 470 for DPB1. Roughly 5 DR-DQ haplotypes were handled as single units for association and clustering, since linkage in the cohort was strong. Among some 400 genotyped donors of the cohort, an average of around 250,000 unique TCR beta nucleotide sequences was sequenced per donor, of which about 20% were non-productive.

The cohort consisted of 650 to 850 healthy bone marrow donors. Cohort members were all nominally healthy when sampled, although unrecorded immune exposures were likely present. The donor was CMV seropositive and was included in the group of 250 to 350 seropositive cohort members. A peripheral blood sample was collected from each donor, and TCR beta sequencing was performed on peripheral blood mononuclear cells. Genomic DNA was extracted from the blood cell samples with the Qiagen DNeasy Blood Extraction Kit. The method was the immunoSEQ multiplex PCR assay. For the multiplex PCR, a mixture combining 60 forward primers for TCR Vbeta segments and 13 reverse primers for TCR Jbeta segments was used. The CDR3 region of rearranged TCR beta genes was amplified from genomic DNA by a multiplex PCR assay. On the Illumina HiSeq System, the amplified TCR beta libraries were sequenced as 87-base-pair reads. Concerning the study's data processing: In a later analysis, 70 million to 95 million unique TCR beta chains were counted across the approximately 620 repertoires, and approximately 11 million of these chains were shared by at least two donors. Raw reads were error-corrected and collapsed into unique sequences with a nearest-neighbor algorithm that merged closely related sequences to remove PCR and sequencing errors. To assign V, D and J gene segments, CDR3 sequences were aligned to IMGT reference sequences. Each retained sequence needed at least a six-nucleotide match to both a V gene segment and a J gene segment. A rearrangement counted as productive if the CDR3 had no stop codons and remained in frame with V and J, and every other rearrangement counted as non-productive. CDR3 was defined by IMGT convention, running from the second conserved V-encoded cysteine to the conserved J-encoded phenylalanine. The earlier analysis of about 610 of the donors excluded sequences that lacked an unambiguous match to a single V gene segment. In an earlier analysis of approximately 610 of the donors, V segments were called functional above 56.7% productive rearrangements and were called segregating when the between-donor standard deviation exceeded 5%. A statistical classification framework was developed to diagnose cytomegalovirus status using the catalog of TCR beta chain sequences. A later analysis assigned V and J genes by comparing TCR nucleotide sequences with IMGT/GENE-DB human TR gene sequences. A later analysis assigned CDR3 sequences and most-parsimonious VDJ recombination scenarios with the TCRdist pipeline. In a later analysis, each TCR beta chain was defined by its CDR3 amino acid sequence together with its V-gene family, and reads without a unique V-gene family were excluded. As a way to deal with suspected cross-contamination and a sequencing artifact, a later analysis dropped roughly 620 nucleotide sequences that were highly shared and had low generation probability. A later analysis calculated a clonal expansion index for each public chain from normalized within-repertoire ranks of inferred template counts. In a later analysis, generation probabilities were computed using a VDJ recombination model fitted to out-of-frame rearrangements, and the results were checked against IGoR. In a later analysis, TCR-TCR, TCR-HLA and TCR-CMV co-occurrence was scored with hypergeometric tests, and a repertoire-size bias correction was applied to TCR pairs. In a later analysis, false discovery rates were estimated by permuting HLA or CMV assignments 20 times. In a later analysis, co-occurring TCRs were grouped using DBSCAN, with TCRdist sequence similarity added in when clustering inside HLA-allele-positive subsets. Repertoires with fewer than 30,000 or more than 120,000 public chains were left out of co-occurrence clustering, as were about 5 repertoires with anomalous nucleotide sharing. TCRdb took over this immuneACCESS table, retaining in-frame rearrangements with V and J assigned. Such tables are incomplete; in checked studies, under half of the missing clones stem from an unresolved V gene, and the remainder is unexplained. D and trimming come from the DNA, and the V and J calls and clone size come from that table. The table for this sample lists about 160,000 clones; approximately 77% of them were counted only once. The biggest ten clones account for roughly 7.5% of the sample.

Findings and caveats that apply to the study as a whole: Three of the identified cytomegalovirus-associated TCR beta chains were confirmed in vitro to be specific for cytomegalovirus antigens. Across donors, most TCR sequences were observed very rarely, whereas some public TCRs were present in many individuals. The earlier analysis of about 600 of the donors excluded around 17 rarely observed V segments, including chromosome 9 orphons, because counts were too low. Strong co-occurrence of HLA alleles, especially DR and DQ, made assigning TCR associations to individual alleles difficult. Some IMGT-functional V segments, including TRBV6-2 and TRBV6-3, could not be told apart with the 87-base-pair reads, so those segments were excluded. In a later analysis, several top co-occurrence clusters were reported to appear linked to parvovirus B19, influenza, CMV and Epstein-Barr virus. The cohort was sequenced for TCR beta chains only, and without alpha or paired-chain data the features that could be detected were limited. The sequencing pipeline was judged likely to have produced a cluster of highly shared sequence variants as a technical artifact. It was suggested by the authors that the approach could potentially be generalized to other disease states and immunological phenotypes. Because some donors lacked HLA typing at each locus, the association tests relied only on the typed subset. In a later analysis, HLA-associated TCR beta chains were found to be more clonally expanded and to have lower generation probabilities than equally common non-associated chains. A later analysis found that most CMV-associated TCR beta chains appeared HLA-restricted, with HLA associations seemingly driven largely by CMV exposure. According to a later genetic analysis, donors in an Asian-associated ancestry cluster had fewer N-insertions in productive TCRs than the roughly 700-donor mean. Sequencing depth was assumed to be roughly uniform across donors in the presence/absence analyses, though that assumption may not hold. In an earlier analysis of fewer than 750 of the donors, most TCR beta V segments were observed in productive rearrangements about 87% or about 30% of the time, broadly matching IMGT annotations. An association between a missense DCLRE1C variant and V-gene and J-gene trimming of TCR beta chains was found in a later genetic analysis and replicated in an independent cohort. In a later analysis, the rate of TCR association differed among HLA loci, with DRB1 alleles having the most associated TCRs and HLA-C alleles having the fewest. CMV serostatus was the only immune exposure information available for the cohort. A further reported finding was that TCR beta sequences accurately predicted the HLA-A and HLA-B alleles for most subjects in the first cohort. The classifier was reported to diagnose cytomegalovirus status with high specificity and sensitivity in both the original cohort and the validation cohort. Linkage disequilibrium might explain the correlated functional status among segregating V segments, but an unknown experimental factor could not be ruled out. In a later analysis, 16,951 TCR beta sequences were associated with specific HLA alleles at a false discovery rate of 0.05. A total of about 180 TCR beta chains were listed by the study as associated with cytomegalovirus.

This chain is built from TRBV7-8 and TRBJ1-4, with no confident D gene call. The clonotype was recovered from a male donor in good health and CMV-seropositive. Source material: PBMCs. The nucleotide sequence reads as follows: TGTGCCAGCAGCCCCCGGGATTTTTCTGGAGAAAAACTGTTTTTT. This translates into CASSPRDFSGEKLFF.